These T cell receptor beta chains were read from a single sample in a study of vaccination effects on CD4 cells after COVID-19. Produced via immunoSEQ multiplex PCR; TCRdb's table is partial and in-frame only. The sample records about 54,000 clones, more than 60% being singletons. These receptors have no identified antigens. Sequencing used CD4+ T cells from PBMCs cultured with SARS-CoV-2 spike peptides, obtained before COVID-19 vaccination. These receptors came from a human donor who received a COVID-19 vaccine. CDR3s include the opening cysteine and the closing phenylalanine or tryptophan. Each record gives: D gene, clone size, V gene, J gene, CDR3 protein, CDR3 DNA. A D gene is named only where the DNA matches it firmly. The size entry is marked missing in some rows and otherwise reads once, few, many or a size class.

d_call: -
clone_size: -
v_call: TRBV6-5
j_call: TRBJ2-3
cdr3_aa: CASRSNTDTQYF
cdr3_nt: TGTGCCAGCAGGAGCAACACAGATACGCAGTATTTT

d_call: -
clone_size: few
v_call: TRBV27
j_call: TRBJ1-5
cdr3_aa: CASRIRIYSNQPQHF
cdr3_nt: TGTGCCAGCAGAATCAGAATCTATAGCAATCAGCCCCAGCATTTT

d_call: -
clone_size: -
v_call: TRBV6-1
j_call: TRBJ1-2
cdr3_aa: CASSEVMGGANYGYTF
cdr3_nt: TGTGCCAGCAGTGAAGTTATGGGGGGCGCGAATTATGGCTACACCTTC

d_call: TRBD2
clone_size: few
v_call: TRBV18
j_call: TRBJ2-7
cdr3_aa: CATTDGGDSYEQYF
cdr3_nt: TGTGCCACCACGGACGGGGGGGACTCCTACGAGCAGTACTTC

d_call: TRBD1
clone_size: -
v_call: TRBV20-1
j_call: TRBJ1-5
cdr3_aa: CSATDRQGADQPQHF
cdr3_nt: TGCAGTGCTACTGATCGACAGGGGGCCGATCAGCCCCAGCATTTT

d_call: -
clone_size: -
v_call: TRBV3-1/TRBV3-2
j_call: TRBJ2-5
cdr3_aa: CASSQEETQYF
cdr3_nt: TGTGCCAGCAGCCAAGAGGAGACCCAGTACTTC

d_call: -
clone_size: -
v_call: TRBV6-5
j_call: TRBJ2-7
cdr3_aa: CASSYSIGGAYEQYF
cdr3_nt: TGTGCCAGCAGTTACTCGATTGGAGGGGCCTACGAGCAGTACTTC

d_call: -
clone_size: -
v_call: TRBV4-1
j_call: TRBJ2-5
cdr3_aa: CASSRAGQETQYF
cdr3_nt: TGCGCCAGCAGCCGTGCGGGACAAGAGACCCAGTACTTC

d_call: -
clone_size: -
v_call: TRBV6-5
j_call: TRBJ2-5
cdr3_aa: CASSSILGSETQYF
cdr3_nt: TGTGCCAGCAGCTCAATTTTAGGGTCCGAGACCCAGTACTTC

d_call: TRBD1
clone_size: -
v_call: TRBV5-1
j_call: TRBJ1-1
cdr3_aa: CASSLRQGDEAFF
cdr3_nt: TGCGCCAGCAGCCTAAGACAGGGAGATGAAGCTTTCTTT

d_call: TRBD1
clone_size: -
v_call: TRBV29-1
j_call: TRBJ2-6
cdr3_aa: CSVRDRASGANVLTF
cdr3_nt: TGCAGCGTGCGGGACAGGGCCTCTGGGGCCAACGTCCTGACTTTC

d_call: -
clone_size: -
v_call: TRBV5-1
j_call: TRBJ1-1
cdr3_aa: CASTPGFSYGAFF
cdr3_nt: TGCGCCAGCACCCCGGGCTTTTCGTATGGAGCTTTCTTT

d_call: -
clone_size: -
v_call: TRBV28
j_call: TRBJ1-6
cdr3_aa: CASSPHPRTLENSPLHF
cdr3_nt: TGTGCCAGCAGTCCCCACCCAAGGACGTTAGAAAATTCACCCCTCCACTTT

d_call: TRBD2
clone_size: -
v_call: TRBV2
j_call: TRBJ2-3
cdr3_aa: CASALLAVTDTQYF
cdr3_nt: TGTGCCAGCGCCCTCCTAGCGGTCACAGATACGCAGTATTTT

d_call: -
clone_size: once
v_call: TRBV3-1/TRBV3-2
j_call: TRBJ1-4
cdr3_aa: CASSPPTGPNEKLFF
cdr3_nt: TGTGCCAGCAGCCCACCGACAGGACCTAATGAAAAACTGTTTTTT

d_call: -
clone_size: -
v_call: TRBV4-1
j_call: TRBJ1-3
cdr3_aa: CASSFDIGNTIYF
cdr3_nt: TGCGCCAGCAGCTTCGACATTGGAAACACCATATATTTT

d_call: -
clone_size: -
v_call: TRBV5-1
j_call: TRBJ2-7
cdr3_aa: CASSPRGPTYEQYF
cdr3_nt: TGCGCCAGCAGCCCCAGGGGCCCTACCTACGAGCAGTACTTC

d_call: TRBD1
clone_size: -
v_call: TRBV6-1
j_call: TRBJ1-1
cdr3_aa: CASSEVLDRYTEAFF
cdr3_nt: TGTGCCAGCAGTGAAGTTCTGGACAGGTACACTGAAGCTTTCTTT

d_call: -
clone_size: few
v_call: TRBV11-2
j_call: TRBJ1-2
cdr3_aa: CASTLERGSSGYTF
cdr3_nt: TGTGCCAGCACCCTCGAGCGGGGTTCGAGTGGCTACACCTTC

d_call: -
clone_size: -
v_call: TRBV29-1
j_call: TRBJ1-2
cdr3_aa: CSVTQGQRAYGYTF
cdr3_nt: TGCAGCGTCACCCAAGGTCAGAGGGCCTATGGCTACACCTTC

d_call: -
clone_size: once
v_call: TRBV5-1
j_call: TRBJ2-2
cdr3_aa: CASSLGGPKGGELFF
cdr3_nt: TGCGCCAGCAGCTTGGGGGGGCCGAAAGGCGGGGAGCTGTTTTTT

d_call: TRBD1
clone_size: -
v_call: TRBV7-2
j_call: TRBJ2-3
cdr3_aa: CASSYGTEGHTDTQYF
cdr3_nt: TGTGCCAGCAGCTACGGGACAGAAGGTCACACAGATACGCAGTATTTT

d_call: -
clone_size: -
v_call: TRBV6-5
j_call: TRBJ2-7
cdr3_aa: CASARNEQYF
cdr3_nt: TGTGCCAGCGCTAGGAACGAGCAGTACTTC

d_call: -
clone_size: -
v_call: TRBV19
j_call: TRBJ1-5
cdr3_aa: CASSTSQDRKSNQPQHF
cdr3_nt: TGTGCCAGTAGTACCTCCCAGGACAGAAAAAGCAATCAGCCCCAGCATTTT

d_call: TRBD1
clone_size: -
v_call: TRBV19
j_call: TRBJ1-3
cdr3_aa: CASNMFGTGRRNSGNTIYF
cdr3_nt: TGTGCCAGTAATATGTTTGGGACAGGGAGGAGGAACTCTGGAAACACCATATATTTT

d_call: -
clone_size: -
v_call: TRBV3-1/TRBV3-2
j_call: TRBJ1-5
cdr3_aa: CASSQVTGSNQPQHF
cdr3_nt: TGTGCCAGCAGCCAAGTTACGGGGTCCAATCAGCCCCAGCATTTT

d_call: -
clone_size: few
v_call: TRBV10-3
j_call: TRBJ2-7
cdr3_aa: CAITTTGWGDEQYF
cdr3_nt: TGTGCCATCACCACGACAGGTTGGGGGGACGAGCAGTACTTC

d_call: TRBD1
clone_size: -
v_call: TRBV28
j_call: TRBJ2-7
cdr3_aa: CASSLAGQGAYEQYF
cdr3_nt: TGTGCCAGCAGTTTAGCGGGACAGGGGGCCTACGAGCAGTACTTC

d_call: -
clone_size: -
v_call: TRBV2
j_call: TRBJ1-2
cdr3_aa: CASSELQTADGYTF
cdr3_nt: TGTGCCAGCAGCGAGCTCCAGACAGCTGATGGCTACACCTTC

d_call: -
clone_size: few
v_call: TRBV7-2
j_call: TRBJ1-5
cdr3_aa: CASSPSGSNQPQHF
cdr3_nt: TGTGCCAGCAGCCCCTCTGGGAGCAATCAGCCCCAGCATTTT

d_call: TRBD1
clone_size: -
v_call: TRBV5-4
j_call: TRBJ1-1
cdr3_aa: CASSRGTGLARRTEAFF
cdr3_nt: TGTGCCAGCAGTCGAGGGACAGGGTTGGCGAGGAGAACTGAAGCTTTCTTT

d_call: -
clone_size: -
v_call: TRBV3-1/TRBV3-2
j_call: TRBJ2-2
cdr3_aa: CASSQDPSTNTGELFF
cdr3_nt: TGTGCCAGCAGCCAAGATCCGTCCACGAACACCGGGGAGCTGTTTTTT

d_call: TRBD1
clone_size: -
v_call: TRBV4-1
j_call: TRBJ1-1
cdr3_aa: CASSPIGQGNTEAFF
cdr3_nt: TGCGCCAGCAGCCCTATTGGACAGGGGAACACTGAAGCTTTCTTT

d_call: -
clone_size: few
v_call: TRBV28
j_call: TRBJ1-5
cdr3_aa: CASSHRQLHQPQHF
cdr3_nt: TGTGCCAGCAGCCACCGACAGTTACATCAGCCCCAGCATTTT

d_call: TRBD1
clone_size: -
v_call: TRBV19
j_call: TRBJ1-5
cdr3_aa: CASRQGRGYSNQPQHF
cdr3_nt: TGTGCCAGTCGACAGGGAAGGGGATATAGCAATCAGCCCCAGCATTTT

d_call: -
clone_size: -
v_call: TRBV3-1/TRBV3-2
j_call: TRBJ1-1
cdr3_aa: CASSQGAEAFF
cdr3_nt: TGTGCCAGCAGCCAAGGTGCTGAAGCTTTCTTT

d_call: -
clone_size: -
v_call: TRBV7-9
j_call: TRBJ1-2
cdr3_aa: CASSLRSHGNYGYTF
cdr3_nt: TGTGCCAGCAGCTTAAGGTCCCACGGAAACTATGGCTACACCTTC

d_call: TRBD1
clone_size: -
v_call: TRBV11-2
j_call: TRBJ2-1
cdr3_aa: CASSPRDRGSYNEQFF
cdr3_nt: TGTGCCAGCAGCCCCCGGGACAGGGGCTCCTACAATGAGCAGTTCTTC

d_call: TRBD2
clone_size: few
v_call: TRBV20-1
j_call: TRBJ2-7
cdr3_aa: CSASPTSGTNEQYF
cdr3_nt: TGCAGTGCTAGTCCGACTAGCGGGACCAACGAGCAGTACTTC

d_call: TRBD1
clone_size: -
v_call: TRBV12-5
j_call: TRBJ2-1
cdr3_aa: CASGRMTGDYNEQFF
cdr3_nt: TGTGCTAGTGGACGTATGACAGGGGACTACAATGAGCAGTTCTTC

d_call: TRBD1
clone_size: -
v_call: TRBV2
j_call: TRBJ1-3
cdr3_aa: CASSERYRGSGNTIYF
cdr3_nt: TGTGCCAGCAGTGAAAGGTACAGGGGATCTGGAAACACCATATATTTT

d_call: -
clone_size: -
v_call: TRBV12-3/TRBV12-4
j_call: TRBJ1-2
cdr3_aa: CASSYGTWRNTF
cdr3_nt: TGTGCCAGCAGTTATGGGACCTGGAGGAACACCTTC

d_call: TRBD1
clone_size: -
v_call: TRBV5-1
j_call: TRBJ2-7
cdr3_aa: CASSPGTGRAYEQYF
cdr3_nt: TGCGCCAGCAGCCCCGGGACAGGCCGAGCCTACGAGCAGTACTTC

d_call: TRBD1
clone_size: -
v_call: TRBV18
j_call: TRBJ1-6
cdr3_aa: CASSPGQGGGSPLHF
cdr3_nt: TGTGCCAGCTCACCGGGACAGGGGGGCGGGTCACCCCTCCACTTT

d_call: TRBD2
clone_size: -
v_call: TRBV7-2
j_call: TRBJ2-1
cdr3_aa: CASSLRGILAGHNEQFF
cdr3_nt: TGTGCCAGCAGCTTACGAGGGATCCTAGCGGGGCACAATGAGCAGTTCTTC